The sequence of this TCR beta chain was determined in a study of technical replicates of blood from a few donors. CDR1 is MNHEY and CDR2 is SVGAGI in the germline V gene. The CDR3 length is 14 residues. Trimming took off 2 bases at V and 10 bases at J, with 14 bases between the two ends. The method was immunoSEQ multiplex PCR; TCRdb's version includes in-frame clones alone and lacks a portion of them. The sample has fewer than 100,000 clones, approximately 94% seen once. This clonotype was obtained from a human donor in good health. Sequenced material: T cells isolated from PBMCs. The rearrangement joins TRBV6-5 to TRBJ1-4; D might be TRBD1 (6 bases). The CDR3 DNA follows: TGTGCCAGCAGTTACGCGCCAGGGGATGGAAAACTGTTTTTT. Translated: CASSYAPGDGKLFF.